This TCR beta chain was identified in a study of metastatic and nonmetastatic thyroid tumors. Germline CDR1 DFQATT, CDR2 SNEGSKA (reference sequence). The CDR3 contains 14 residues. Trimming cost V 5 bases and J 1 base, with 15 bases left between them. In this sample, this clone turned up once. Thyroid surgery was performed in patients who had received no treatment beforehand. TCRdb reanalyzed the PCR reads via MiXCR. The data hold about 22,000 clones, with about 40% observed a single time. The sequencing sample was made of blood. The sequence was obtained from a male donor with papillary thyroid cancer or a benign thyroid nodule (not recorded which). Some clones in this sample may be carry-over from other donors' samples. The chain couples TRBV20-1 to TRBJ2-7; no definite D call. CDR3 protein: CSAPQPVRSYEQYF. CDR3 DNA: TGCAGTGCTCCACAGCCCGTTCGTTCCTACGAGCAGTACTTC.